This TCR beta chain derives from a study of T cell repertoires in cytomegalovirus infection. Looking at the study overall: Recently identified HLA-C-restricted CMV epitopes were used, and well-studied HLA-B-restricted CMV epitopes were used as well.

The CDR3 spans 14 residues. V was clipped by 6 bases and J by 3 bases, with 12 bases between them. TCRdb reprocessed the reads via MiXCR and lists one record per CDR3 protein. The data hold about 770,000 distinct CDR3 sequences, with 29% observed a single time. Points on this clonotype: Its antigen remains unknown.

The specimen comprised cultured CD8+ T cells from PBMCs, sampled from culture after CMV antigen stimulation. This clonotype was sampled from a human donor in good health (CMV status not recorded). Some clones in this sample may be carry-over from other donors' samples. The chain carries TRBV12-3 or TRBV12-4 and TRBJ2-1; D not resolved. The CDR3 DNA reads TGTGCCAGCAGCCAGTTGGGCCTCTACAATGAGCAGTTCTTC. This gives the protein CASSQLGLYNEQFF.